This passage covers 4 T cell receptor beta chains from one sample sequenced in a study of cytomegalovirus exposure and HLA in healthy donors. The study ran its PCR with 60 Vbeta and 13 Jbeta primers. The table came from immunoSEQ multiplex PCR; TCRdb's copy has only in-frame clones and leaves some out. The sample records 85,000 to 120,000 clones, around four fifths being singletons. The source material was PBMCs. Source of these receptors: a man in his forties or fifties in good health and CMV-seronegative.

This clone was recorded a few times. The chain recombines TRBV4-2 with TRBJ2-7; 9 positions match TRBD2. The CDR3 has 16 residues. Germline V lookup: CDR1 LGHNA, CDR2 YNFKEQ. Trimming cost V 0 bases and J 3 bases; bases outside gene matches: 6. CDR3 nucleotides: TGTGCCAGCAGCCAAGATAAACCTAGCGGGGTCTACGAGCAGTACTTC. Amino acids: CASSQDKPSGVYEQYF.

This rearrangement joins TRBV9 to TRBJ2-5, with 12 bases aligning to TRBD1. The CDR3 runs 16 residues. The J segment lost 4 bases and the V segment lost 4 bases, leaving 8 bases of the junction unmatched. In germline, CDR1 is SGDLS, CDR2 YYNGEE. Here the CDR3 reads CASSPGQGARVETQYF. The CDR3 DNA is TGTGCCAGCAGCCCGGGACAGGGGGCCAGGGTAGAGACCCAGTACTTC.

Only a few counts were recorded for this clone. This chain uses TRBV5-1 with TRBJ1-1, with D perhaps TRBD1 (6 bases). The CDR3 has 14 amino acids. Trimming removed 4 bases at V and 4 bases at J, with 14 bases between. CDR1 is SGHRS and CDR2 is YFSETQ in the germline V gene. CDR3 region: CASSPGALGTEAFF. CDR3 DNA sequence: TGCGCCAGCAGCCCAGGGGCTTTGGGCACTGAAGCTTTCTTT. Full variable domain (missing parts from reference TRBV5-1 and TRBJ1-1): KAGVTQTPRYLIKTRGQQVTLSCSPISGHRSVSWYQQTPGQGLQFLFEYFSETQRNKGNFPGRFSGRQFSNSRSEMNVSTLELGDSALYLCASSPGALGTEAFFGQGTRLTVV.

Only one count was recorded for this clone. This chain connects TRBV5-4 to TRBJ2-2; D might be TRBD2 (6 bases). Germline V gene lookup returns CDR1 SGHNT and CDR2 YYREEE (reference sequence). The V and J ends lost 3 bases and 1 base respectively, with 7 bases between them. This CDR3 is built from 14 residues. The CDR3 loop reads CASSSGENTGELFF. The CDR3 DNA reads TGTGCCAGCAGCTCGGGAGAGAACACCGGGGAGCTGTTTTTT.